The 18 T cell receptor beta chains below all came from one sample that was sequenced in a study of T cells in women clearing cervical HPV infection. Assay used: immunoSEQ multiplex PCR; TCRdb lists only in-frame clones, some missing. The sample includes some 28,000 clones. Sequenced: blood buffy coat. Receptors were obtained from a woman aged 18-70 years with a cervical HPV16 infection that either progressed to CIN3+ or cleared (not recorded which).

The DNA read from the CDR3 is TGTGCCAGTAGTACCCAGCTTCCCGGGACAGGGAATCAGCCC. Protein sequence: CASSTQLPGTGNQP. Given in full, the CDR3 is CASSTQLPGTGNQPQHF. The genes are TRBV19 and TRBJ1-5; 9 nucleotides match TRBD1. The read falls 3 residues short of the CDR3 end, and the missing part is taken from the germline J gene. This CDR3 spans 17 amino acids. Germline V CDR1 and CDR2: LNHDA, SQIVND (reference sequence). The junction had 11 bases not matched to a gene; V was cut back by 4 bases and J by 4 bases.

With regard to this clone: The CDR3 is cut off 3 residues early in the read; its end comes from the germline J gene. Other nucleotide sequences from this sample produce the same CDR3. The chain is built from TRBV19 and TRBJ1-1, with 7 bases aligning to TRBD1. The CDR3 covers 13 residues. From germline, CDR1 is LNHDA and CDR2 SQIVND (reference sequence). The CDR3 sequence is CASSINRGKTAFF. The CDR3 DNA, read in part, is TGTGCCAGTAGTATAAACAGGGGAAAGACA.

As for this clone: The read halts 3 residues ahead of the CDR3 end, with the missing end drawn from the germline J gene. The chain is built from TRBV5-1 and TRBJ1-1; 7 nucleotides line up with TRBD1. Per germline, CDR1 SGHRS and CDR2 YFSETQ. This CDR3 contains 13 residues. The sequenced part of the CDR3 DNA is TGCGCCAGCTCCTGGGGAACAGGGGACGGG. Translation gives CASSWGTGDG. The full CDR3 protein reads CASSWGTGDGAFF.

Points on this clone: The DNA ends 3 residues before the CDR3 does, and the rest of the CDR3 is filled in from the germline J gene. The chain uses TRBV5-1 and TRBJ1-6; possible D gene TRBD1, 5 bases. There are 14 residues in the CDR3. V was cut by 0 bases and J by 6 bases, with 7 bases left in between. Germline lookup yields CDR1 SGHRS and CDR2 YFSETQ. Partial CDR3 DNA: TGCGCCAGCAGCTTGGCCGGGGGTAATTCACCC. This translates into CASSLAGGNSP. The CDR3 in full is CASSLAGGNSPLHF.

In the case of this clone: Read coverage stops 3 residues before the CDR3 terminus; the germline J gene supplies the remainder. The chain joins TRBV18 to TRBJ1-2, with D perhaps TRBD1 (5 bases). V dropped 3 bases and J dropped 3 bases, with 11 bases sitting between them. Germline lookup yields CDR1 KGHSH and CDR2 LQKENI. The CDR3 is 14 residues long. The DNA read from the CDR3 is TGTGCCAGCTCACCCCCCACAGGCCACTATGGC. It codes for CASSPPTGHYG. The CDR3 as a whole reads CASSPPTGHYGYTF.

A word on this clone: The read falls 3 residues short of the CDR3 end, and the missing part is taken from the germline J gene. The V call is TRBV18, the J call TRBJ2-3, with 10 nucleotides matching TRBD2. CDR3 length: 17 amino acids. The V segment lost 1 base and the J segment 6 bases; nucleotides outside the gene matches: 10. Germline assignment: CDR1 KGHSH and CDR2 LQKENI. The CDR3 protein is CASSPLAGTSDSDTQYF. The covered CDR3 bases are TGTGCCAGCTCACCACTCGCCGGGACTAGCGATTCCGATACG.

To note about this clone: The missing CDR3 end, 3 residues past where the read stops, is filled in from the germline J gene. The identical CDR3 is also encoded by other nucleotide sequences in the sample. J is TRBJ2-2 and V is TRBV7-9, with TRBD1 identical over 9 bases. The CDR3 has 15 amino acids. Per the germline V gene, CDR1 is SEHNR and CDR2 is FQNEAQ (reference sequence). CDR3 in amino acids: CASTDRGLGANVLFF. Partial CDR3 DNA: TGTGCCAGCACCGACAGGGGGTTGGGAGCCAACGTG.

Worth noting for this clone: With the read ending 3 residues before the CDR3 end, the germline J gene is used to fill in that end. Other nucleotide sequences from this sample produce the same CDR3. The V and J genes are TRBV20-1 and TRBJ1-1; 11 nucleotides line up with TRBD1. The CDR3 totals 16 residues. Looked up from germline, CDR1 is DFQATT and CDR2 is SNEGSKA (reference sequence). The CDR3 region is CSARSPGTGGLETAFF. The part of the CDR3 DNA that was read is TGCAGTGCTCGTTCCCCCGGGACAGGGGGTTTGGAGACA.

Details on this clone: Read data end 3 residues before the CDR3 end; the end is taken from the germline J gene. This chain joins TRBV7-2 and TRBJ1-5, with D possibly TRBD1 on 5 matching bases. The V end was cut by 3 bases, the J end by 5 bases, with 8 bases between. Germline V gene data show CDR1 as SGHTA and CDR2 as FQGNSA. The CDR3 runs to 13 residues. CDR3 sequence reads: CASSFDSYQPQHF. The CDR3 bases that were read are TGTGCCAGCAGCTTTGACAGCTATCAGCCC. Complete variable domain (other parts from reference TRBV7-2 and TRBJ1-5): GAGVSQSPSNKVTEKGKDVELRCDPISGHTALYWYRQSLGQGLEFLIYFQGNSAPDKSGLPSDRFSAERTGGSVSTLTIQRTQQEDSAVYLCASSFDSYQPQHFGDGTRLSIL.

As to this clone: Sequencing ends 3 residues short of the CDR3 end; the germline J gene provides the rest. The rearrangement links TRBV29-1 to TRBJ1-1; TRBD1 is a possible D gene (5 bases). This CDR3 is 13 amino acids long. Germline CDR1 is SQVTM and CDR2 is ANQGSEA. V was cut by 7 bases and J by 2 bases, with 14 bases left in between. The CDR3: CSADGRGNTEAFF. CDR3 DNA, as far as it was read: TGCAGCGCTGACGGGAGGGGCAACACTGAA. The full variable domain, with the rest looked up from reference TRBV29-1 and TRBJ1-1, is SAVISQKPSRDICQRGTSLTIQCQVDSQVTMMFWYRQQPGQSLTLIATANQGSEATYESGFVIDKFPISRPNLTFSTLTVSNMSPEDSSIYLCSADGRGNTEAFFGQGTRLTVV.

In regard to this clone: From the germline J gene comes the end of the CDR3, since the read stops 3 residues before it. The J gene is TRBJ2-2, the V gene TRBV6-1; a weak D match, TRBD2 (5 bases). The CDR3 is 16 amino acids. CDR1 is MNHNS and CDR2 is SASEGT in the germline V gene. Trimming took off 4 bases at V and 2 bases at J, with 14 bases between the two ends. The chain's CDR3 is CASSAGLSSNTGELFF. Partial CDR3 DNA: TGTGCCAGCAGTGCAGGACTCTCATCAAACACCGGGGAG.

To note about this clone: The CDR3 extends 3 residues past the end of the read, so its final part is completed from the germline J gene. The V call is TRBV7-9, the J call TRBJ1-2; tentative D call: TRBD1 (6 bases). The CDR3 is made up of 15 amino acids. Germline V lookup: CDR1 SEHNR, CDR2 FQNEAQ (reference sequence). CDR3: CASSLVGQGSYDYTF. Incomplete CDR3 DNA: TGTGCCAGCAGCTTAGTAGGTCAGGGGTCCTACGAC.

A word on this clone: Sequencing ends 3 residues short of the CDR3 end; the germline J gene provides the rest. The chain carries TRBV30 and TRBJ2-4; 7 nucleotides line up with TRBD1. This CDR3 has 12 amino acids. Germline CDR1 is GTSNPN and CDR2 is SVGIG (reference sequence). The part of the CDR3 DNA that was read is TGTGCCTGTACAGGGGCCGAGTATGGT. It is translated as CACTGAEYG. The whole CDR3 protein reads CACTGAEYGQYF.

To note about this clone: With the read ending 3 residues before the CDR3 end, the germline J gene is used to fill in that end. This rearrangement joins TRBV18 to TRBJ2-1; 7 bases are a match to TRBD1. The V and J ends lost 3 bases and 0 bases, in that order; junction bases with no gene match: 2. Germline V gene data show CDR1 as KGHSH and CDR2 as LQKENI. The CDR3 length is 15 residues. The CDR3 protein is CASSPRTGSYNEQFF. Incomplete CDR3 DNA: TGTGCCAGCTCACCCCGGACAGGCTCCTACAATGAG.

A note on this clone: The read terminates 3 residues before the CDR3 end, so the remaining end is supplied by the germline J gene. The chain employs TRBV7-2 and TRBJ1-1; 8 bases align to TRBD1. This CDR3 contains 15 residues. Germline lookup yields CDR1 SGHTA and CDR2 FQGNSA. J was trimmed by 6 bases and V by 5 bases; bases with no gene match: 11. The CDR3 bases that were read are TGTGCCAGCAGCCCCAACAGGGGGAAGATCTCTGAA. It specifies CASSPNRGKISE. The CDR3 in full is CASSPNRGKISEAFF.

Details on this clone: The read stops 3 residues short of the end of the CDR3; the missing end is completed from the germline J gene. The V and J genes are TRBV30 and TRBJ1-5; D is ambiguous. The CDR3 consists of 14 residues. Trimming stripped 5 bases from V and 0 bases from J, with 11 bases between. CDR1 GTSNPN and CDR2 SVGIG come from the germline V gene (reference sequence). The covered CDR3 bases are TGTGCCTGGTCAGCGGGTTATAGCAATCAGCCC. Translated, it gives CAWSAGYSNQP. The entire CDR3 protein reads CAWSAGYSNQPQHF.

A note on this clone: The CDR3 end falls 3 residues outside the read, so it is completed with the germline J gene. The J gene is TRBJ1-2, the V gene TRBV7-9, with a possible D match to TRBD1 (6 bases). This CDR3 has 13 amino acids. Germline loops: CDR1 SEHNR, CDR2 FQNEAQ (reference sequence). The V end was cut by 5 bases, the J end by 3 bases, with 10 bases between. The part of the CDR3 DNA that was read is TGTGCCAGCAGCCGACAGGAATACTATGGC. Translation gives CASSRQEYYG. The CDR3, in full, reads CASSRQEYYGYTF.

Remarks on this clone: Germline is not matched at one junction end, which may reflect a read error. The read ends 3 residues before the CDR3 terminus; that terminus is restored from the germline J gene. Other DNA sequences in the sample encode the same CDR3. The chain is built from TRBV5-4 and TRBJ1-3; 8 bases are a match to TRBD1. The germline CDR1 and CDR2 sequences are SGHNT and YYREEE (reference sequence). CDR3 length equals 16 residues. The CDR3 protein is CASSGDRGPPGNTIYF. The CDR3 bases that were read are TGTGCCAGCAGCGGAGACAGGGGTCCTCCTGGAAACACG.